The source of this T cell receptor beta chain is a study of blood T cell repertoires in COVID-19. Study-level information: COVID-19 samples collected from the United States, Italy and Spain covered acute and convalescent phases. Sources were T cells, B-cell-depleted T cells, or PBMCs; the material itself was cDNA or gDNA.

Germline assignment: CDR1 SGHDT and CDR2 YYEEEE. The CDR3 extends over 17 amino acids. Trimming cost V 4 bases and J 5 bases; bases outside gene matches: 7. Profiled with immunoSEQ multiplex PCR; TCRdb holds only in-frame clones, not every one. The table includes around 240,000 clones, approximately 84% detected once. The chain combines TRBV5-6 with TRBJ2-2, with 14 bases matching TRBD2. The receptor's source is a woman at least 80 years old with acute or convalescent COVID-19. The material sequenced was peripheral blood. This CDR3 is CASSTGLAGDRTGELFF. The CDR3 DNA reads TGTGCCAGCAGCACGGGACTAGCGGGAGATAGGACCGGGGAGCTGTTTTTT. Full variable domain (remainder filled in from reference TRBV5-6 and TRBJ2-2): DAGVTQSPTHLIKTRGQQVTLRCSPKSGHDTVSWYQQALGQGPQFIFQYYEEEERQRGNFPDRFSGHQFPNYSSELNVNALLLGDSALYLCASSTGLAGDRTGELFFGEGSRLTVL.